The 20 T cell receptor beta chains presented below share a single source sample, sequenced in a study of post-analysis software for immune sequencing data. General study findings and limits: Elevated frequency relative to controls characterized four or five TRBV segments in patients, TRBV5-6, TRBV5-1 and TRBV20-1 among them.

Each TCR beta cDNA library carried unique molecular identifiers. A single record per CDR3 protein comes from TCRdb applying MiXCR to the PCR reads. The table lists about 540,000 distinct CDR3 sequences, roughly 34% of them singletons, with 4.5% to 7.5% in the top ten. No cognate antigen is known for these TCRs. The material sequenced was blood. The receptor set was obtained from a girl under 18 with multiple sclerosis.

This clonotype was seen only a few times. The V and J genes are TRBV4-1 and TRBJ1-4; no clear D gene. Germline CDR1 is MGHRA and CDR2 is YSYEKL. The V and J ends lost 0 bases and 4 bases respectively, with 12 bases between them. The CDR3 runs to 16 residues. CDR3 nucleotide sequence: TGCGCCAGCAGCCAAGATCGAACGGGGTTTAATGAAAAACTGTTTTTT. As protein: CASSQDRTGFNEKLFF.

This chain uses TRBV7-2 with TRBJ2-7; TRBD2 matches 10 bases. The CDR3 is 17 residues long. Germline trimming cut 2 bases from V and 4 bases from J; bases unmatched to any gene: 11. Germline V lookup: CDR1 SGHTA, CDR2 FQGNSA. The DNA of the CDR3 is TGTGCCAGCAGCTTAAGCAATTCCGCTAGCGGGGGATACGAGCAGTACTTC. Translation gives CASSLSNSASGGYEQYF.

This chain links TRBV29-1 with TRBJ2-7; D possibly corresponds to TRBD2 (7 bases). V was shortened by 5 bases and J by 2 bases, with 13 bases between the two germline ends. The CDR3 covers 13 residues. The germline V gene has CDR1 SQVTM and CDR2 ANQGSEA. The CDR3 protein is CSVIGGGAYEQYF. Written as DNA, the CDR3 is TGCAGCGTTATAGGAGGGGGGGCCTACGAGCAGTACTTC.

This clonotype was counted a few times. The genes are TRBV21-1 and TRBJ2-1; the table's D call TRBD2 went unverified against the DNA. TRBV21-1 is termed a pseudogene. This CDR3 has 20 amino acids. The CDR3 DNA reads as TGTGCCAGCAGCAAAGAAGCTCGCTGTTGGGCTAGCGGGGGTTACAATGAGCAGTTCTTC. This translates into CASSKEARCWASGGYNEQFF.

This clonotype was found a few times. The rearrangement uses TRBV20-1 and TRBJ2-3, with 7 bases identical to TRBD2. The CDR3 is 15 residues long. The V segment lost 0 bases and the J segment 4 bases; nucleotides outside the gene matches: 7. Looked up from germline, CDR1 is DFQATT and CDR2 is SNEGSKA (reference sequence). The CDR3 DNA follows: TGCAGTGCTAGAGAGGGCGGGGGAACGGCAGATACGCAGTATTTT. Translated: CSAREGGGTADTQYF.

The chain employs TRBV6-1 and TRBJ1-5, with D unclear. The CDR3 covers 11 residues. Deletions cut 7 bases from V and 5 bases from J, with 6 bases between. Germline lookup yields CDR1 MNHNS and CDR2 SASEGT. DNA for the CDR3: TGTGCCAGCAAGGGATATCAGCCCCAGCATTTT. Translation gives CASKGYQPQHF.

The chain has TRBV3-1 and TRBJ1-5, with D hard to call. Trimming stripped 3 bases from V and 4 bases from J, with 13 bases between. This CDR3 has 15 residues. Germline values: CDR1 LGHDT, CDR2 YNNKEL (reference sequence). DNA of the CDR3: TGTGCCAGCAGCCAGGACCCCTCGGGGAATCAGCCCCAGCATTTT. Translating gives CASSQDPSGNQPQHF.

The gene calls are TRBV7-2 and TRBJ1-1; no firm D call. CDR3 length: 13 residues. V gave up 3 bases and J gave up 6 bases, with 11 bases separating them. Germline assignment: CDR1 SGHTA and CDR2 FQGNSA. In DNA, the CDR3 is TGTGCCAGCAGCTTGGAGGGATGGGCTGAAGCTTTCTTT. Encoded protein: CASSLEGWAEAFF.

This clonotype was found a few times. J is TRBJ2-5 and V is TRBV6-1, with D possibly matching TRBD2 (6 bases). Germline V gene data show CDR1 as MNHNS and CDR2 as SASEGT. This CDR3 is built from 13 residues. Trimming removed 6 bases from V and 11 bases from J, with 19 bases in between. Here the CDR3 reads CASSPSAGWEQYF. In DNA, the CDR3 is TGTGCCAGCAGCCCGAGCGCGGGATGGGAGCAGTACTTC.

The CDR3 region has the DNA TGTGCCAGCATGCAGGGGGGGCGCATGAACACTGAAGCTTTCTTT. It yields the protein CASMQGGRMNTEAFF. J is TRBJ1-1 and V is TRBV27, with TRBD1 identical over 7 bases. The CDR3 consists of 15 residues. Trimming at V came to 7 bases and at J to 0 bases, leaving 8 bases not matched to a gene. Germline values: CDR1 MNHEY, CDR2 SMNVEV (reference sequence).

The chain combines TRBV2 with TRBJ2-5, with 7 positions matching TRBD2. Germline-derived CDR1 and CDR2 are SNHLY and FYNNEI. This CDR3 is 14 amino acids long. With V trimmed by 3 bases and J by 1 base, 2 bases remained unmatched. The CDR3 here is CASSDSGFQETQYF. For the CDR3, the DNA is TGTGCCAGCAGTGATAGCGGGTTCCAAGAGACCCAGTACTTC. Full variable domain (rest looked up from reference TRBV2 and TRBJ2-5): EPEVTQTPSHQVTQMGQEVILRCVPISNHLYFYWYRQILGQKVEFLVSFYNNEISEKSEIFDDQFSVERPDGSNFTLKIRSTKLEDSAMYFCASSDSGFQETQYFGPGTRLLVL.

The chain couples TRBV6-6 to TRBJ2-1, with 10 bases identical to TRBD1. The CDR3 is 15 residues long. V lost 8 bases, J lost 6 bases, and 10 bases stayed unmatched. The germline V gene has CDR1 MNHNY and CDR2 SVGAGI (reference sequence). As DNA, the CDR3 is TGTGCCAGCCGCCATGACAGGGGGCCGCGCAATGAGCAGTTCTTC. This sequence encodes CASRHDRGPRNEQFF.

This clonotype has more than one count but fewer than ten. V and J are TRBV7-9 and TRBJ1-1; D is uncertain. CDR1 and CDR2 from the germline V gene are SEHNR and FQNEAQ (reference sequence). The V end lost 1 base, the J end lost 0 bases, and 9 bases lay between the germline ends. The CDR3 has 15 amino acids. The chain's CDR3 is CASSLVGRMNTEAFF. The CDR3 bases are TGTGCCAGCAGCTTAGTGGGGAGGATGAACACTGAAGCTTTCTTT.

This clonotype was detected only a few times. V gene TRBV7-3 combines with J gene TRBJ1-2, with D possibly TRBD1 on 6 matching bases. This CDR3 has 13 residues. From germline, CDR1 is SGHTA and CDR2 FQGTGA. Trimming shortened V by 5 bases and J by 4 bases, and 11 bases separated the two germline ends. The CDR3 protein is CASSPGTPYGYTF. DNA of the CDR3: TGTGCCAGCAGCCCCGGGACACCCTATGGCTACACCTTC. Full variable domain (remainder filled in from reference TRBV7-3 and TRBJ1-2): GAGVSQTPSNKVTEKGKYVELRCDPISGHTALYWYRQSLGQGPEFLIYFQGTGAADDSGLPNDRFFAVRPEGSVSTLKIQRTERGDSAVYLCASSPGTPYGYTFGSGTRLTVV.

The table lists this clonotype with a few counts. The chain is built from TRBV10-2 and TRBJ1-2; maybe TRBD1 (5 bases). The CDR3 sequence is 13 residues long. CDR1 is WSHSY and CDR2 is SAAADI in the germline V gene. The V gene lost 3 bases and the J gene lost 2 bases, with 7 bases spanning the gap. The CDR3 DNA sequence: TGCGCCAGCAGTGATTCAGGGAACTATGGCTACACCTTC. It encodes CASSDSGNYGYTF.

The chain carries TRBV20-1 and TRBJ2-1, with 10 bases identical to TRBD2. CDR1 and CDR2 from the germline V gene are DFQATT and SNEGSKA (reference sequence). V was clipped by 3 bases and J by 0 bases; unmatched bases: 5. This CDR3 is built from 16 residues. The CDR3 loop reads CSASPSGSYSYNEQFF. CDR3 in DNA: TGCAGTGCTAGTCCTAGCGGGAGTTACTCCTACAATGAGCAGTTCTTC.

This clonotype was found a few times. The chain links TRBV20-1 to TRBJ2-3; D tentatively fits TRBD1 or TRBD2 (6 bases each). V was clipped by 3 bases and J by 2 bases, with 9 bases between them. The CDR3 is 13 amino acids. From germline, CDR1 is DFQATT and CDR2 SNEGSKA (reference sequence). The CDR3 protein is CSASGGATDTQYF. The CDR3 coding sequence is TGCAGTGCTAGCGGGGGCGCCACAGATACGCAGTATTTT.

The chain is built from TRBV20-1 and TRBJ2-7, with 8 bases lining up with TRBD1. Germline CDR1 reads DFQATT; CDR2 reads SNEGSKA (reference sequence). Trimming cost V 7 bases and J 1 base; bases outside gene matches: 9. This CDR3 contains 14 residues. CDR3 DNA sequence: TGCAGTGTCCCCCCCAGGGGGCGGTCCTACGAGCAGTACTTC. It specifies CSVPPRGRSYEQYF.

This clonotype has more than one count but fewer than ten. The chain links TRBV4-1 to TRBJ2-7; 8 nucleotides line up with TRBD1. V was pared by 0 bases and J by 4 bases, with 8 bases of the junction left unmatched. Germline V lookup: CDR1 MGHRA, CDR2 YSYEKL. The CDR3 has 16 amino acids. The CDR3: CASSQETGVSAYEQYF. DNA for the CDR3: TGCGCCAGCAGCCAAGAGACAGGGGTTTCCGCGTACGAGCAGTACTTC.

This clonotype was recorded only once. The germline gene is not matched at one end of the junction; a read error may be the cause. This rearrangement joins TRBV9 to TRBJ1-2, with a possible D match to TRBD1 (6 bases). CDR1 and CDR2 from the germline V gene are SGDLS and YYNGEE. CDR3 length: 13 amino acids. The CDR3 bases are TGTGCCAGCAGCGTCGGGACAAACTATAGCTACACCTTC. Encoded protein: CASSVGTNYSYTF.